This section outlines one T cell receptor beta chain sequence together with its context. What antigen it recognizes has not been identified. No base qualities exist here, and no much larger clone lies one base off it. This sample stems from a study of siplizumab effects on memory and regulatory T cells (dated by TCRdb to the late 2010s). For context, the study as a whole: The study examined how the anti-CD2 antibody siplizumab affects alloreactive T-cell subsets in allogeneic mixed lymphocyte reactions built from human PBMCs. The study at large found these results: In reactions with siplizumab, an average of about 62% of mappable alloreactive CD4+ clones were Treg-derived, compared with 26.9% in control reactions. Because sequences below about 10^-5 frequency were poorly captured, only a minor fraction of alloreactive clones could be mapped to unstimulated subsets. Roughly 75-95% of proliferating CD4+ or CD8+ clones could not be assigned a naive or memory phenotype. Whether proliferating Tregs from siplizumab cultures actually had suppressive function was not functionally confirmed. Siplizumab significantly lowered the cumulative frequency of alloreactive sequences that could be traced to unstimulated CD4+ memory T cells. Unstimulated naive T cells appeared more diverse than memory T cells, and naive cells seemed to contribute substantially to the alloresponse.

As encoded in the germline V gene (reference sequence), CDR1 is MNHEY while CDR2 is SMNVEV. V is pared back by 6 bases and J by 10 bases, with 7 bases lying between the germline termini. The CDR3 spans 10 residues, from the cysteine through the phenylalanine. The retained sequence is limited to the CDR3, 30 bases, with the frame set at the first base. Sorted unstimulated T cells, along with proliferating T cells recovered from mixed lymphocyte reactions, underwent TCRbeta CDR3 sequencing. Fresh whole blood from some ten HLA-typed healthy donors was used as the source from which PBMCs were isolated. To map where alloreactive clones came from, CD4+ regulatory T cells in the unstimulated state were FACS-sorted. The library was produced with the immunoSEQ multiplex PCR assay. Some 100,000 TCR templates per sample were assayed by the deep sequencing platform. Genomic DNA extracted from sorted T cells was used for TCRbeta CDR3 sequencing. Per the original workflow: The R programming language was used for the clonal analysis of the TCRbeta CDR3 data. Comparing unstimulated samples against CFSE-low samples taken after the reaction was how alloreactive CD4+ and CD8+ clones were defined. Alloreactive CD4+ clones were assigned to regulatory or non-regulatory origin by matching sequences to sorted unstimulated Treg and non-Treg repertoires. TCRdb retrieved this table from immuneACCESS and kept in-frame rearrangements only. Not all clones are present; in checked studies, unresolved V genes account for under half, and no reason is known for the remainder. V and J calls and clone size are copied from that table; D and trimming were computed from the DNA. For this sample the table gives roughly 100,000 clones, of which 85% to 95% were detected only once. The top ten constitute approximately 0.67% of the sample.

The sample was Tregs sorted from blood. The sequence was obtained from a human donor in good health. This chain is built from TRBV27 and TRBJ2-1, with the D gene uncertain. The DNA sequence follows: TGTGCCAGCAGGCGGAGAGAGCAGTTCTTC. Its coded protein is CASRRREQFF.